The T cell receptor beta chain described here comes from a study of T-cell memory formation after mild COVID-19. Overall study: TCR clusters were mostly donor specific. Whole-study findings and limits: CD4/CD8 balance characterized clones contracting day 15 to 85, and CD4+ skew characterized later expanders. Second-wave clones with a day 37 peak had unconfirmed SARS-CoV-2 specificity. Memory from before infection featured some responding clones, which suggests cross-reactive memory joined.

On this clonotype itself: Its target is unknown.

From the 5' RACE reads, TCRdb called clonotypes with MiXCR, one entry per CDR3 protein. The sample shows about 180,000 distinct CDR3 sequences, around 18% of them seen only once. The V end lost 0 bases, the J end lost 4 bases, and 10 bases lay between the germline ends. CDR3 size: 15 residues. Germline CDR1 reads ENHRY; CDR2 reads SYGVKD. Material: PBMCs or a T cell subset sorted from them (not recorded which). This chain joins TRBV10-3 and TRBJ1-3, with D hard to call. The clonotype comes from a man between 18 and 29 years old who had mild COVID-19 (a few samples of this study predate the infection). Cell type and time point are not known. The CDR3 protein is CAISESTLAGNTIYF. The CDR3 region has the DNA TGTGCCATCAGTGAGTCAACTTTGGCAGGAAACACCATATATTTT.